This TCR beta chain originates from a study of blood T cell repertoires in COVID-19 (dated by TCRdb to 2019 to 2021). Study-level background: Samples from collaborators originated in the United States, Italy and Spain and spanned both the acute and convalescent phases of COVID-19. A freely available public database, intended as a resource for researchers studying the immune response to SARS-CoV-2, is where the repertoires were released. Samples came from the ongoing ImmuneRACE study (first 160 participants) plus 1,254 subjects from 6 global collaborators. Sample metadata almost always included a de-identified subject ID, COVID-19 status, age in years and sex. The prospective study material was composed of cDNA or gDNA derived from T cells, B-cell-depleted T cells, or PBMCs. Where HLA class I and class II types were available, the types were taken from metadata supplied by the sample provider, not from assay-based typing. Deeply sampled blood TCRbeta repertoires from subjects exposed to, actively infected with, or recovered from COVID-19 were included in the dataset. The paper as a whole reports these results and caveats: Clinical and demographic metadata were provided uncurated, with the amount varying by source and participant.

Details on this clone: Its cognate antigen has yet to be identified. Per-base quality was not reported, and no clone a single base away is much larger than it.

V is pared back by 3 bases and J by 9 bases, with 9 bases lying between the germline termini. Spanning cysteine to phenylalanine, the CDR3 consists of 11 amino acids. Of the read, only the CDR3 DNA is kept; its 33 bases are in frame from base 1. As encoded in the germline V gene, CDR1 is MNHNS while CDR2 is SASEGT. Each collaborating institution followed its own protocols to collect whole blood in K2EDTA tubes. For TCRbeta analysis, collaborators shipped samples as frozen whole blood, isolated PBMCs, or DNA extracted from either of those sample types. The immunoSEQ Assay, a bias-controlled multiplex PCR, was used to amplify TCRbeta CDR3 regions from genomic DNA. The authors' pipeline ran thus. Within the assay, amplification of reference gene primers was used to estimate how many nucleated cells each sample contained. To quantify the absolute abundance of each unique TCRbeta CDR3 rearrangement, sequence reads were collapsed and filtered. For each sample, productive Simpson clonality was calculated as the square root of Simpson's diversity index across productive rearrangements. TCRdb's version of the immuneACCESS table is confined to in-frame rearrangements and falls short of the full clone set. An unresolved V gene accounts for under half of the shortfall where checked; the remainder is of unknown origin. V and J calls and clone size follow that table, whereas D and trimming were derived from the DNA. Within this sample are 100,000 to 150,000 clones, with roughly 74% of them counted one time only. The top ten clones comprise more than 5.5% of the sample.

The sequence was collected from a man in his sixties with acute or convalescent COVID-19. Sequencing used peripheral blood. The V and J genes are TRBV6-1 and TRBJ2-7, with the D segment identity uncertain. Here is the DNA: TGTGCCAGCAGTGATCAAAGAGGGCAGTACTTC. Translated, it gives CASSDQRGQYF.